This TCR beta chain was found in a study of blood T cell repertoires in COVID-19. Study summary: Samples came from the United States, Italy and Spain, spanning acute and convalescent COVID-19. Nucleic acid was either cDNA or gDNA, and it came from T cells, B-cell-depleted T cells, or PBMCs.

Original analysis: From reference gene primer amplification, estimates of nucleated cell counts were derived. Data came from immunoSEQ multiplex PCR; TCRdb stores just in-frame clones and leaves some out. That table is the source of V, J and clone size, and D and trimming were worked out from the DNA. The sample has 20,000 to 25,000 clones, 75% to 95% seen once; the top ten hold 7% to 9%. The CDR3 runs 12 residues. Looked up from germline, CDR1 is SGHRS and CDR2 is YFSETQ. V was clipped by 0 bases and J by 7 bases, with 5 bases between them. This clonotype originated in a man aged 65-85 years with active COVID-19. Sequencing input: peripheral blood. This chain joins TRBV5-1 and TRBJ2-1; possibly TRBD2 for D (5 bases). CDR3 in DNA: TGCGCCAGCAGCTTGGCGGGAAATGAGCAGTTCTTC. Amino acids: CASSLAGNEQFF.